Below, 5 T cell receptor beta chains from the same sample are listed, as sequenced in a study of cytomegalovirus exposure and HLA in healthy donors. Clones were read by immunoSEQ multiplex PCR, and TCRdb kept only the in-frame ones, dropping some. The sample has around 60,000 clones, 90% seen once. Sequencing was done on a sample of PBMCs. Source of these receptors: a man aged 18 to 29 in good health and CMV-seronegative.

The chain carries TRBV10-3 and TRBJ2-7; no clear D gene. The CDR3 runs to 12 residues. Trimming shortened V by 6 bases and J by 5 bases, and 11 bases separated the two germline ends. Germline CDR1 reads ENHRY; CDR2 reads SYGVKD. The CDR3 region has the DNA TGTGCCATCAGGCGAACTGGTAACGAGCAGTACTTC. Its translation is CAIRRTGNEQYF.

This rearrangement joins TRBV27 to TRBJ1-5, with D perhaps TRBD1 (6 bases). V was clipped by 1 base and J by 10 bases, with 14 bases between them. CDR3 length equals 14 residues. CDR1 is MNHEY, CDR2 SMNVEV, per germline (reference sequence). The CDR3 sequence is CASSLFAGDGPQHF. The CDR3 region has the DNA TGTGCCAGCAGTTTATTTGCAGGGGATGGACCCCAGCATTTT.

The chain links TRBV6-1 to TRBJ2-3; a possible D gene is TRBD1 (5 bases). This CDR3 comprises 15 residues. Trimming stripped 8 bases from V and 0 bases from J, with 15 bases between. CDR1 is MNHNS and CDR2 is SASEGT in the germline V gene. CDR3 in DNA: TGTGCCAGCGACTCTAGGGGCGAAAGCACAGATACGCAGTATTTT. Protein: CASDSRGESTDTQYF.

The CDR3 sequence: CASSPLGLAGGPNSYNEQFF. CDR3 sequence (DNA): TGCGCCAGCAGCCCCCTTGGGCTAGCGGGAGGACCGAACTCCTACAATGAGCAGTTCTTC. This sequence joins TRBV4-1 and TRBJ2-1; 11 nucleotides align to TRBD2. J was trimmed by 0 bases and V by 4 bases; bases with no gene match: 14. Germline values: CDR1 MGHRA, CDR2 YSYEKL. This CDR3 comprises 20 residues.

The CDR3 loop reads CASSVGIGSEDTQYF. CDR3 DNA: TGTGCCAGCAGCGTAGGCATCGGGAGTGAAGATACGCAGTATTTT. The chain couples TRBV9 to TRBJ2-3; D perhaps matches TRBD2 (6 bases). Trimming cost V 0 bases and J 5 bases, with 13 bases left between them. Germline values: CDR1 SGDLS, CDR2 YYNGEE. This CDR3 contains 15 residues.